One and the same sample provided the 5 T cell receptor beta chains below, sequenced in a study of blood T cell repertoires in COVID-19. The method was immunoSEQ multiplex PCR; TCRdb's version includes in-frame clones alone and lacks a portion of them. Of some 220,000 clones listed, approximately 85% were seen once; the top ten hold approximately 5.1%. Sample: peripheral blood. The origin of the receptors is a man aged 50-59 years with COVID-19, enrolled during active disease.

The chain carries TRBV7-8 and TRBJ2-5, with D tentatively TRBD2 (5 bases). CDR1 and CDR2 from the germline V gene are SGHVS and FQNEAQ. The CDR3 loop spans 14 amino acids. Trimming cost V 5 bases and J 2 bases, with 12 bases left between them. The CDR3 here is CASSLGTGQETQYF. CDR3 DNA: TGTGCCAGCAGCCTTGGCACGGGGCAAGAGACCCAGTACTTC.

As regards this clone: The identical CDR3 is also encoded by other nucleotide sequences in the sample. V is TRBV9 and J is TRBJ2-2; tentatively, D is TRBD1 (6 bases). V lost 3 bases to trimming and J lost 3 bases, with 9 bases between them. The germline V gene encodes CDR1 SGDLS and CDR2 YYNGEE. This CDR3 has 14 residues. The CDR3 loop is CASSGTGYTGELFF. As DNA, the CDR3 is TGTGCCAGCAGCGGAACAGGGTACACCGGGGAGCTGTTTTTT.

This clone has only one observation. The J gene is TRBJ1-5, the V gene TRBV5-5; 11 bases align to TRBD1. Germline CDR1 SGHKS, CDR2 YYEKEE (reference sequence). The CDR3 has 15 residues. Losses at the gene ends were 5 bases for V and 3 bases for J; bases not matched to a gene: 4. CDR3 bases: TGTGCCAGCAGTCGGACAGGGGGCGTCAATCAGCCCCAGCATTTT. This translates into CASSRTGGVNQPQHF.

The CDR3 loop is CASSLGQGASYNEQFF. Here the CDR3 DNA reads TGTGCCAGCAGCTTGGGGCAGGGGGCTTCCTACAATGAGCAGTTCTTC. The chain combines TRBV5-4 with TRBJ2-1; 8 positions match TRBD1. Germline CDR1 is SGHNT and CDR2 is YYREEE (reference sequence). With 0 bases clipped from V and 1 base from J, the junction kept 3 bases outside the gene matches. The CDR3 contains 16 residues.

V and J are TRBV6-5 and TRBJ1-1; TRBD1 matches 7 bases. V lost 2 bases and J lost 5; bases outside the gene matches: 5. CDR1 is MNHEY, CDR2 SVGAGI, per germline. This CDR3 has 14 residues. The CDR3 loop is CASSYSQGETEAFF. CDR3 bases: TGTGCCAGCAGTTACAGCCAGGGGGAAACTGAAGCTTTCTTT.